These 27 T cell receptor beta chains were sequenced from one sample in a study of OX40 agonist ivuxolimab in advanced cancers. This table comes from immunoSEQ multiplex PCR, and its TCRdb copy is limited to in-frame clones, with some not included. There are about 61,000 clones in the sample; about four fifths occur only once, and 0.4% to 0.55% lies in the top ten. Source: CD4+ or CD8+ T cells sorted from blood, taken in a trial of the OX40 agonist ivuxolimab. The receptors stem from an adult with an advanced solid tumor such as melanoma, head and neck, liver or kidney cancer.

The CDR3 nucleotides are TGCGCCAGCAGCTTACAGGGGAACGGGGATACGCAGTATTTT. Translation: CASSLQGNGDTQYF. The chain employs TRBV5-1 and TRBJ2-3; 7 positions match TRBD1. V shed 2 bases and J 6 bases; nucleotides not matched to a gene: 6. The CDR3 spans 14 residues. Per germline, CDR1 SGHRS and CDR2 YFSETQ.

The V and J genes are TRBV10-1 and TRBJ1-1; 7 bases fit TRBD1. Trimming took 5 bases from V and 0 from J; bases not matched to a gene: 3. CDR3 length equals 14 residues. The germline V gene encodes CDR1 WNHNN and CDR2 SYGVQD (reference sequence). The CDR3 protein is CASSQTGLNTEAFF. DNA for the CDR3: TGCGCCAGCAGTCAGACAGGGCTGAACACTGAAGCTTTCTTT.

The chain carries TRBV6-1 and TRBJ1-1; TRBD1 is a possible D gene (5 bases). The CDR3 runs to 16 residues. Trimming stripped 3 bases from V and 0 bases from J, with 14 bases between. Germline CDR1 and CDR2: MNHNS and SASEGT. The CDR3: CASSDPRESMNTEAFF. DNA for the CDR3: TGTGCCAGCAGTGACCCCAGGGAGAGCATGAACACTGAAGCTTTCTTT.

V usage is TRBV7-2 and J usage is TRBJ1-2; tentative D call: TRBD1 (6 bases). The CDR3 is 15 residues long. The germline V gene encodes CDR1 SGHTA and CDR2 FQGNSA. The germline V and J ends were trimmed by 5 bases and 2 bases, with 15 bases remaining between them. CDR3 sequence reads: CASSRQEGHNYGYTF. The DNA for the CDR3 is TGTGCCAGCAGCCGACAGGAAGGGCACAACTATGGCTACACCTTC.

The rearrangement joins TRBV2 to TRBJ2-7, with D perhaps matching TRBD1 (5 bases). Per germline, CDR1 SNHLY and CDR2 FYNNEI. Trimming removed 4 bases at V and 1 base at J, with 11 bases between. This CDR3 is 14 amino acids long. The CDR3 spells CASSVQGTSYEQYF. CDR3 DNA sequence: TGTGCCAGCAGTGTCCAGGGAACGTCCTACGAGCAGTACTTC.

The chain joins TRBV6-6 to TRBJ1-3; D remains unclear. Germline V gene lookup returns CDR1 MNHNY and CDR2 SVGAGI (reference sequence). The CDR3 consists of 15 residues. The ends were cut back, 4 bases at V and 0 bases at J, with 10 bases in the middle. CDR3 DNA: TGTGCCAGCAGTTGGACGGTCGGCTCTGGAAACACCATATATTTT. This sequence encodes CASSWTVGSGNTIYF.

V gene TRBV11-2 combines with J gene TRBJ1-2, with a possible D match to TRBD1 (6 bases). V was shortened by 6 bases and J by 4 bases, with 15 bases between the two germline ends. Per germline, CDR1 SGHAT and CDR2 FQNNGV. This CDR3 is 14 amino acids long. The chain's CDR3 is CASSPPGTTYGYTF. In nucleotides, the CDR3 is TGTGCCAGCAGTCCCCCCGGGACAACCTATGGCTACACCTTC.

The CDR3 loop is CASSLQDPRTGELFF. The CDR3 DNA follows: TGCGCCAGCAGCTTGCAGGACCCCCGGACCGGGGAGCTGTTTTTT. The chain employs TRBV5-1 and TRBJ2-2, with D hard to call. The V end lost 1 base, the J end lost 5 bases, and 12 bases lay between the germline ends. Germline V gene lookup returns CDR1 SGHRS and CDR2 YFSETQ. The CDR3 is 15 residues long.

This chain joins TRBV21-1 and TRBJ2-2. TRBV21-1 is a pseudogene segment. The CDR3 extends over 14 amino acids. The CDR3 is CASNPGPSAGELFF. The DNA for the CDR3 is TGTGCCAGCAACCCCGGACCTTCAGCCGGGGAGCTGTTTTTT.

This chain connects TRBV28 to TRBJ1-1; 7 nucleotides line up with TRBD1. The germline V gene has CDR1 MDHEN and CDR2 SYDVKM. The CDR3 has 14 amino acids. Trimming took 5 bases from V and 4 from J; bases not matched to a gene: 7. CDR3 loop: CASSPAAGGTEAFF. DNA of the CDR3: TGTGCCAGCAGTCCAGCGGCAGGGGGCACTGAAGCTTTCTTT. Using reference TRBV28 and TRBJ1-1 for the parts outside the CDR3, the full variable domain is DVKVTQSSRYLVKRTGEKVFLECVQDMDHENMFWYRQDPGLGLRLIYFSYDVKMKEKGDIPEGYSVSREKKERFSLILESASTNQTSMYLCASSPAAGGTEAFFGQGTRLTVV.

This chain connects TRBV5-6 to TRBJ2-3, with TRBD2 matching over 7 bases. V dropped 4 bases and J dropped 2; count of bases not matched to a gene: 7. CDR1 is SGHDT, CDR2 YYEEEE, per germline. CDR3 length: 15 amino acids. CDR3 nucleotide sequence: TGTGCCAGCAGCGAGACTAGCCGACACACAGATACGCAGTATTTT. Its translation is CASSETSRHTDTQYF. The full variable domain, with the rest looked up from reference TRBV5-6 and TRBJ2-3, is DAGVTQSPTHLIKTRGQQVTLRCSPKSGHDTVSWYQQALGQGPQFIFQYYEEEERQRGNFPDRFSGHQFPNYSSELNVNALLLGDSALYLCASSETSRHTDTQYFGPGTRLTVL.

The chain uses TRBV21-1 and TRBJ2-3; no check of the table's D call, TRBD2, against the DNA was made. TRBV21-1 is shown as a pseudogene. The CDR3 contains 16 residues. The DNA of the CDR3 is TGTGCCAGCAGCAAACCCCGGACTCAGGGCACAGATACGCAGTATTTT. It codes for CASSKPRTQGTDTQYF.

The chain couples TRBV6-1 to TRBJ1-6, with 10 bases aligning to TRBD1. CDR3 length: 15 residues. Germline values: CDR1 MNHNS, CDR2 SASEGT. After removal of 4 bases from V and 14 bases from J, the junction contained 11 bases not matched to a gene. The CDR3 bases are TGTGCCAGCAGTGGAAGACAGGGGGCGTATTTGGCCCTCCACTTT. It is translated as CASSGRQGAYLALHF.

V gene TRBV10-2 combines with J gene TRBJ2-2, with a tentative D call TRBD2 (5 bases). Germline V gene data show CDR1 as WSHSY and CDR2 as SAAADI. Trimming left V 6 bases short and J 1 base short, with 12 bases between. The CDR3 has 15 amino acids. CDR3: CASSRTLGNTGELFF. CDR3 bases: TGCGCCAGCAGCAGGACTCTTGGGAACACCGGGGAGCTGTTTTTT.

The chain couples TRBV29-1 to TRBJ1-2; the match to TRBD1 covers 7 bases. The V gene end was trimmed by 7 bases and the J gene end by 5 bases; junction bases not matched to a gene: 7. The CDR3 has 12 amino acids. Germline lookup yields CDR1 SQVTM and CDR2 ANQGSEA. The CDR3 nucleotides read TGCAGCGCGTCCGGGACAGTTTATGGCTACACCTTC. Translated, it gives CSASGTVYGYTF.

This clone was picked up one time. The germline gene is not matched at one end of the junction; a read error may be the cause. The rearrangement links TRBV29-1 to TRBJ2-5; D call uncertain. The CDR3 loop spans 15 amino acids. Germline V lookup: CDR1 SQVTM, CDR2 ANQGSEA. CDR3 sequence reads: CSVPASAVPQGTQYF. CDR3 in DNA: TGCAGCGTACCCGCCTCCGCAGTACCACAAGGGACCCAGTACTTC.

The CDR3 region has the DNA TGTGCCAGCAGCTTGGGGACAGCCTCCAATGAGCAGTTCTTC. Its translation: CASSLGTASNEQFF. This chain joins TRBV7-9 and TRBJ2-1; 7 bases are shared with TRBD1. In germline, CDR1 is SEHNR, CDR2 FQNEAQ (reference sequence). V lost 3 bases and J lost 6; bases outside the gene matches: 5. CDR3 length: 14 amino acids.

The rearrangement uses TRBV19 and TRBJ1-2; 9 nucleotides align to TRBD1. CDR3 length: 13 amino acids. V shed 9 bases and J 6 bases; nucleotides not matched to a gene: 8. Per the germline V gene, CDR1 is LNHDA and CDR2 is SQIVND (reference sequence). The CDR3 coding sequence is TGTGCCAGCCACCGGGACAGGGCTAATGGCTACACCTTC. Translated, it gives CASHRDRANGYTF. The entire variable domain, with the rest obtained from reference TRBV19 and TRBJ1-2, is as follows: DGGITQSPKYLFRKEGQNVTLSCEQNLNHDAMYWYRQDPGQGLRLIYYSQIVNDFQKGDIAEGYSVSREKKESFPLTVTSAQKNPTAFYLCASHRDRANGYTFGSGTRLTVV.

The chain employs TRBV6-6 and TRBJ2-2, with TRBD2 as a possible D gene (6 bases). CDR1 is MNHNY and CDR2 is SVGAGI in the germline V gene (reference sequence). The CDR3 loop spans 14 amino acids. The ends were cut back, 10 bases at V and 4 bases at J, with 16 bases in the middle. This chain's CDR3 is CATAPGGSTGELFF. CDR3 in DNA: TGTGCCACCGCCCCCGGAGGGAGCACCGGGGAGCTGTTTTTT.

The rearrangement joins TRBV7-8 to TRBJ1-5, with a weak D call TRBD1 (6 bases). The V end lost 1 base, the J end lost 6 bases, and 13 bases lay between the germline ends. The germline gives CDR1 SGHVS, CDR2 FQNEAQ. This CDR3 contains 15 residues. The DNA of the CDR3 is TGTGCCAGCAGCTTAGTCTCAGGGGACCCTCAGCCCCAGCATTTT. It translates to CASSLVSGDPQPQHF.

This chain connects TRBV10-2 to TRBJ2-7; tentatively, D is TRBD1 (5 bases). The CDR3 length is 12 residues. Looked up from germline, CDR1 is WSHSY and CDR2 is SAAADI. The V end lost 5 bases, the J end lost 6 bases, and 11 bases lay between the germline ends. This CDR3 reads CASSRAGLEQYF. DNA for the CDR3: TGCGCCAGCAGTAGGGCAGGGCTCGAGCAGTACTTC.

The chain carries TRBV28 and TRBJ1-2, with 8 bases aligning to TRBD1. Losses at the gene ends were 5 bases for V and 4 bases for J; bases not matched to a gene: 3. CDR1 MDHEN and CDR2 SYDVKM come from the germline V gene. This CDR3 spans 13 amino acids. The CDR3, as DNA: TGTGCCAGCAGTCGACAGGGGACCTATGGCTACACCTTC. Translation: CASSRQGTYGYTF.

The gene calls are TRBV4-3 and TRBJ1-1; D remains unclear. Germline CDR1 is LGHNA and CDR2 is YSLEER. This CDR3 comprises 13 residues. Trimming took 0 bases from V and 3 from J, leaving 5 bases between them. As DNA, the CDR3 is TGCGCCAGCAGCCAAGAGCTAGACACTGAAGCTTTCTTT. It encodes CASSQELDTEAFF.

This chain joins TRBV19 and TRBJ2-2; D may be TRBD1 (6 bases). Germline V gives CDR1 LNHDA, CDR2 SQIVND (reference sequence). CDR3 size: 15 residues. The V end lost 6 bases, the J end lost 6 bases, and 17 bases lay between the germline ends. The CDR3 DNA sequence: TGTGCCAGTAGCCCAGGTGTCAGGGGATCCGGGGAGCTGTTTTTT. Its protein product is CASSPGVRGSGELFF.

This clone appeared once. The chain combines TRBV5-6 with TRBJ1-2, with D tentatively TRBD1 (6 bases). The CDR3 contains 14 residues. V gave up 2 bases and J gave up 5 bases, with 13 bases separating them. Looked up from germline, CDR1 is SGHDT and CDR2 is YYEEEE. The CDR3 bases are TGTGCCAGCAGCTTCCGGGGGCGGCATTATGGCTACACCTTC. Encoded protein: CASSFRGRHYGYTF.

V and J are TRBV7-7 and TRBJ2-1; the D gene is possibly TRBD2 (6 bases). The V and J ends lost 1 base and 5 bases respectively, with 6 bases between them. The CDR3 consists of 13 residues. Germline V gives CDR1 SSHAT, CDR2 FNYEAQ (reference sequence). Here the CDR3 DNA reads TGTGCCAGCAGCTTAGGGAGGGACAATGAGCAGTTCTTC. Amino acids: CASSLGRDNEQFF.

The rearrangement links TRBV28 to TRBJ2-5; TRBD1 matches 9 bases. The V segment lost 4 bases and the J segment 2 bases; nucleotides outside the gene matches: 14. The CDR3 has 18 residues. Per the germline V gene, CDR1 is MDHEN and CDR2 is SYDVKM. The CDR3 sequence: CASSSPGQGSGAQETQYF. CDR3 bases: TGTGCCAGCAGTTCCCCGGGACAGGGATCAGGGGCACAAGAGACCCAGTACTTC. The full variable domain, with the rest looked up from reference TRBV28 and TRBJ2-5, is DVKVTQSSRYLVKRTGEKVFLECVQDMDHENMFWYRQDPGLGLRLIYFSYDVKMKEKGDIPEGYSVSREKKERFSLILESASTNQTSMYLCASSSPGQGSGAQETQYFGPGTRLLVL.